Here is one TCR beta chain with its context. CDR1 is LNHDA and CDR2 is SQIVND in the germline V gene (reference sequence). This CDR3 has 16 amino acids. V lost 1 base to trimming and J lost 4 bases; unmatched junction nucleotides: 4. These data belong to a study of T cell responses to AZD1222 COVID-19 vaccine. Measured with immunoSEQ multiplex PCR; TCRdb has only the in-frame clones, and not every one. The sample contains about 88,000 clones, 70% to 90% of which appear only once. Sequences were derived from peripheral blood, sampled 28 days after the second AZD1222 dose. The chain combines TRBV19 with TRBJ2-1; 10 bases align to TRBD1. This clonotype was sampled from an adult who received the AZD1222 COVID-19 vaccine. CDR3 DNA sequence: TGTGCCAGTAGTATAGGGACAGGGGGATCATACAATGAGCAGTTCTTC. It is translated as CASSIGTGGSYNEQFF.